The source of this TCR beta chain is a study of PD-1 blockade in mismatch repair-deficient tumors. The TCR-sequenced patients were a few responders to pembrolizumab. Germline CDR1 and CDR2: PRHDT and FYEKMQ (reference sequence). Trimming removed 5 bases at V and 3 bases at J, with 15 bases between. The CDR3 has 15 amino acids. Assay: immunoSEQ multiplex PCR; the TCRdb copy retains only in-frame clones and omits some. The sample shows 100,000 to 150,000 clones, almost 90% of them seen only once. This clone has a single count. This specimen was peripheral blood, taken 70 to 73 weeks after starting pembrolizumab. The chain carries TRBV13 and TRBJ2-3; tentative D call: TRBD2 (6 bases). This TCR was recovered from an adult with mismatch repair-deficient cancer. The CDR3 coding sequence is TGTGCCAGCAGCGTATCGGGAGTAGGGACAGATACGCAGTATTTT. This codes for CASSVSGVGTDTQYF.